The sequence of this TCR beta chain was determined in a study of CD8+ T cells in alopecia areata. Extracted RNA was reverse transcribed into cDNA, the sequencing template. TCRdb's copy holds only in-frame clones and misses some; the assay was immunoSEQ multiplex PCR. Found here are 110,000 or so clones, 56% of them singletons; the top ten hold 3% to 4%. The CDR3 is 13 residues long. Trimming left V 5 bases short and J 12 bases short, with 19 bases between. Germline assignment: CDR1 MNHEY and CDR2 SMNVEV (reference sequence). Specified treatment: oral pan-JAK inhibitor, 5-10 mg twice daily. The chain is built from TRBV27 and TRBJ1-2; TRBD1 is a possible D gene (6 bases). Source: CD4+ T cells sorted from blood, taken at week 24, from a patient treated with tofacitinib. This receptor was obtained from a human donor with alopecia areata. The CDR3 region has the DNA TGTGCCAGCAGTCCACCGACAGGTTTCGGCCACACCTTC. Translation gives CASSPPTGFGHTF.